This T cell receptor (beta chain) was sequenced during a study of long-term antiretroviral therapy in people with HIV. Study-wide points: Clones that expanded before ART (that is, prior to treatment) dominated the repertoire at all time points.

Samples were assayed with immunoSEQ v3.0 at survey level. Produced via immunoSEQ multiplex PCR; TCRdb's table is partial and in-frame only. In the table there are under 10,000 clones, 70% to 90% of which are singletons. Participants who had HIV were, without exception, treated in the United States. Going into DNA extraction, samples held roughly 0.95-10 million cryopreserved PBMC. On this clone: Its matching antigen is unknown.

The origin of this receptor is a man between 40 and 49 years old with HIV. The sample in question was unsorted PBMCs, obtained 0.7 years after starting antiretroviral therapy.

CDR3 coding DNA: TGTGCCAGCTCCAACGGACAGAACTATGGCTACACCTTC. Its protein product is CASSNGQNYGYTF. The chain combines TRBV18 with TRBJ1-2, with a weak D call TRBD1 (6 bases). V was shortened by 6 bases and J by 2 bases, with 10 bases between the two germline ends. CDR3 length: 13 amino acids. CDR1 and CDR2 from the germline V gene are KGHSH and LQKENI.